This T cell receptor (beta chain) was recovered during a study of cytomegalovirus exposure and HLA in healthy donors. Background on the study: In a later analysis, the roughly 120 validation repertoires were reported to have used the same platform as the approximately 700 first-cohort repertoires.

Generated by immunoSEQ multiplex PCR, the TCRdb table keeps only in-frame clones and is missing some. The data hold 250,000 to 300,000 clones, with 80% to 90% observed a single time. The CDR3 is 15 amino acids. CDR1 MNHEY and CDR2 SVGAGI come from the germline V gene. Germline trimming cut 1 base from V and 4 bases from J; bases unmatched to any gene: 1. This sequence was found in a woman under 30 in good health and CMV-seronegative. This chain uses TRBV6-5 with TRBJ2-2; 9 bases are shared with TRBD1. Input material: PBMCs. The CDR3 nucleotides read TGTGCCAGCAGTTACTGGACAGGGGTCACCGGGGAGCTGTTTTTT. This sequence encodes CASSYWTGVTGELFF.